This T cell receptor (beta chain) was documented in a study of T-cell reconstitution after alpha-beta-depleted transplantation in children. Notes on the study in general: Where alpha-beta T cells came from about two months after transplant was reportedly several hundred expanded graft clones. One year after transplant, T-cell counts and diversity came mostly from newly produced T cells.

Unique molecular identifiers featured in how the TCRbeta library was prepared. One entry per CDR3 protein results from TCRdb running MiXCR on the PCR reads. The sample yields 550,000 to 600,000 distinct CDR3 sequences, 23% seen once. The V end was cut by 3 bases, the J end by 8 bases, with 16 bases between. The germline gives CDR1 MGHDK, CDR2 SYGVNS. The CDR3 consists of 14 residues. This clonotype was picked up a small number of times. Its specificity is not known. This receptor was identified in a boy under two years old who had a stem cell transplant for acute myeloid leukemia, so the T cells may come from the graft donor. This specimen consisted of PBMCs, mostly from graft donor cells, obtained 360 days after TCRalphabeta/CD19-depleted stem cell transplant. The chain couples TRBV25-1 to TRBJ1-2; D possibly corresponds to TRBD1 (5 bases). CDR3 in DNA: TGTGCCAGCAGTGAGGGGGATCTTATCAGAGGCTACACCTTC. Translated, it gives CASSEGDLIRGYTF.